This T cell receptor (beta chain) was recovered during a study of OX40 agonist ivuxolimab in advanced cancers. As for the study in general: Partial responses were achieved by three patients, of whom one had hepatocellular carcinoma and two had cutaneous melanoma. Overall study results and limits: Patients who responded partially at 0.1-3.0 mg/kg showed clonal expansion ranking among the lowest.

Clones were sequenced by immunoSEQ multiplex PCR, and TCRdb holds only the in-frame ones, with some missing. This table has roughly 30,000 clones, 87% appearing once. Germline CDR1 reads SGHNT; CDR2 reads YENEEA. The CDR3 spans 13 residues. The V and J ends lost 3 bases and 3 bases respectively, with 8 bases between them. A word on this clone: Its specificity is not known.

Blood sampling took place at baseline, cycle 4 day 1, and cycle 7 day 1. The clonotype originates from an adult with an advanced solid tumor such as melanoma, head and neck, liver or kidney cancer. Sequences were derived from CD4+ or CD8+ T cells sorted from blood, sampled in a trial of the OX40 agonist ivuxolimab. V and J are TRBV11-3 and TRBJ2-5; D gene ambiguous. DNA of the CDR3: TGTGCCAGCAGCTTGGGCATGGAAGAGACCCAGTACTTC. Its translation: CASSLGMEETQYF.